This T cell receptor (beta chain) was identified in a study of blood T cell repertoires in COVID-19 (dated by TCRdb to the early 2020s). With respect to the entire study: Samples covering the acute and convalescent phases of COVID-19 were provided by collaborators in the United States, Italy and Spain. Samples came from the ongoing ImmuneRACE study (first 160 participants) plus 1,254 subjects from 6 global collaborators. The dataset comprised deeply sampled blood TCRbeta repertoires from subjects exposed to, actively infected with, or recovered from COVID-19. A freely available public database, intended as a resource for researchers studying the immune response to SARS-CoV-2, is where the repertoires were released. The material from the prospective study consisted of cDNA or gDNA derived from T cells, B-cell-depleted T cells, or PBMCs. A de-identified subject ID, COVID-19 status, age in years and sex were almost always included in the sample metadata. HLA class I and class II types, where available, came from metadata supplied by the sample provider rather than from assay-based typing.

With regard to this clone: The target of this receptor is not known. No clone much larger than this one lies a single base away; base qualities are absent.

From its cysteine to its phenylalanine, the CDR3 spans 14 amino acids. The CDR3 DNA has 42 bases and is translated from base 1. Trimming removed 5 bases from V and 2 bases from J, leaving 12 bases between the germline ends. CDR1 is given as SGHVS and CDR2 as FNYEAQ, both from the germline V gene. TCRbeta CDR3 regions were amplified from genomic DNA using the immunoSEQ Assay, a bias-controlled multiplex PCR. In the source study's methods: Within the assay, amplification of reference gene primers was used to estimate how many nucleated cells each sample contained. To quantify the absolute abundance of each unique TCRbeta CDR3 rearrangement, sequence reads were collapsed and filtered. Productive Simpson clonality was computed per sample as the square root of Simpson's diversity index over productive rearrangements. This immuneACCESS table, as held by TCRdb, lists in-frame sequences with V and J called but not all clones. Of the missing ones, under half trace to an unresolved V gene in checked studies; the others have no known cause. Clone size and the V and J calls come from that table; the DNA yielded D and trimming. A total of some 260,000 clones appear in this sample, over 80% of them only once. More than 8.5% of the sample goes to the ten largest clones.

In Seattle, one collaborating source enrolled patients while the infection was active and tracked those patients longitudinally over the course of disease. Whole blood was collected in K2EDTA tubes by collaborating institutions according to the institutions' own protocols. Collaborator samples were shipped for TCRbeta analysis as frozen whole blood, isolated PBMCs, or DNA extracted from either sample type. Paper-wide results and their limitations: Clinical and demographic metadata were provided uncurated, with the amount varying by source and participant.

The chain links TRBV7-6 with TRBJ1-1; the D gene is perhaps TRBD1, on 5 matching bases. This receptor was obtained from a woman between 65 and 79 years old with COVID-19, enrolled during active disease. The sequencing input was peripheral blood. The CDR3 here reads CASSVERGNTEAFF. The base sequence is TGTGCCAGCAGCGTCGAAAGGGGAAACACTGAAGCTTTCTTT. Reference TRBV7-6 and TRBJ1-1 genes cover what lies past the CDR3, so the full variable domain is GAGVSQSPRYKVTKRGQDVALRCDPISGHVSLYWYRQALGQGPEFLTYFNYEAQQDKSGLPNDRFSAERPEGSISTLTIQRTEQRDSAMYRCASSVERGNTEAFFGQGTRLTVV.